The sequence of this T cell receptor beta chain was determined in a study of blood T cell repertoires in COVID-19. The overall study: Researchers got acute and convalescent COVID-19 samples from the United States, Italy and Spain. PBMCs, B-cell-depleted T cells, or T cells were the source of the cDNA or gDNA that made up the material.

Per the original methods: Amplifying reference gene primers gave estimates of nucleated cell counts. TCRdb's copy holds only in-frame clones and misses some; the assay was immunoSEQ multiplex PCR. D and trimming come from the DNA, and the V and J calls and clone size come from that table. The profile shows about 110,000 clones, over 60% of them singletons. This clone has a handful of counts. Germline values: CDR1 MNHNY, CDR2 SVGAGI (reference sequence). The CDR3 consists of 13 residues. V lost 6 bases, J lost 7 bases, and 14 bases lay in between. The rearrangement uses TRBV6-6 and TRBJ2-3; possibly TRBD1 for D (6 bases). The material sequenced was peripheral blood. The receptor comes from a human donor in a cohort sampled during active or convalescent COVID-19. The DNA for the CDR3 is TGTGCCAGCAGCAACCGGGACACGAATACGCAGTATTTT. Its protein product is CASSNRDTNTQYF.